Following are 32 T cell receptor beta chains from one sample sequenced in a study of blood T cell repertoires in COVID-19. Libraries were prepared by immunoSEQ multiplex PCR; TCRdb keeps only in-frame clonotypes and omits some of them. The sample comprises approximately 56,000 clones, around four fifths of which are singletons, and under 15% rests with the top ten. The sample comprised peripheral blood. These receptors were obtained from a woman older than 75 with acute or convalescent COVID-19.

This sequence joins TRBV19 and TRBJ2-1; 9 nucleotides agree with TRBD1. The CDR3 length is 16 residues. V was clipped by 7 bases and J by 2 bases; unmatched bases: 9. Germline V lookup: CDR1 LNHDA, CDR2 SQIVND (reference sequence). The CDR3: CASTPTGGVTYNEQFF. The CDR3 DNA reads TGTGCCAGTACTCCGACAGGGGGAGTAACCTACAATGAGCAGTTCTTC.

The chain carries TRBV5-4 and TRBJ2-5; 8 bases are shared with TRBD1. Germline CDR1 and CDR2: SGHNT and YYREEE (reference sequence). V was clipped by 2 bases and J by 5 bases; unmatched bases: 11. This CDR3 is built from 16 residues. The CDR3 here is CASSFPGGDGWETQYF. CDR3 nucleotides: TGTGCCAGCAGCTTCCCAGGGGGCGATGGATGGGAGACCCAGTACTTC.

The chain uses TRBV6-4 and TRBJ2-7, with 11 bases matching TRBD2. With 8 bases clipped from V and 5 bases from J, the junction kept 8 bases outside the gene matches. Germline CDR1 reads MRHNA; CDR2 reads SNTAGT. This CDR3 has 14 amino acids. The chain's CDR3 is CASPGLAGFHEQYF. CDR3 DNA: TGTGCCAGCCCAGGACTAGCGGGTTTTCACGAGCAGTACTTC.

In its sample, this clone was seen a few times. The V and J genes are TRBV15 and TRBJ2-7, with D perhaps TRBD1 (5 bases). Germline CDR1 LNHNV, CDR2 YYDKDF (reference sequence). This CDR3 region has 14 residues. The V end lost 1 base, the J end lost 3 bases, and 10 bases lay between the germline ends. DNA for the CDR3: TGTGCCACCAGCAGAGGGGGCTCGGGCTACGAGCAGTACTTC. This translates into CATSRGGSGYEQYF.

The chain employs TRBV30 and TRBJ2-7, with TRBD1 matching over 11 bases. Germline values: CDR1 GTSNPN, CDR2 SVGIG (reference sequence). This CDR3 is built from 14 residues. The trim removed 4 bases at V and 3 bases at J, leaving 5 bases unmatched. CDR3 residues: CAWTGTGGFYEQYF. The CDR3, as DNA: TGTGCCTGGACTGGGACAGGGGGATTCTACGAGCAGTACTTC. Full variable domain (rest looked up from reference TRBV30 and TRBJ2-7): SQTIHQWPATLVQPVGSPLSLECTVEGTSNPNLYWYRQAAGRGLQLLFYSVGIGQISSEVPQNLSASRPQDRQFILSSKKLLLSDSGFYLCAWTGTGGFYEQYFGPGTRLTVT.

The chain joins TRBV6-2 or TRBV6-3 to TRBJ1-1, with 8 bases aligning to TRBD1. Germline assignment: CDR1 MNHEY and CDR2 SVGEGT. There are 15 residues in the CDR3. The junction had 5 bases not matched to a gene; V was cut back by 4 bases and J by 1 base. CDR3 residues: CASSWRTGKNTEAFF. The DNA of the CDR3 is TGTGCCAGCAGTTGGCGGACAGGGAAGAACACTGAAGCTTTCTTT.

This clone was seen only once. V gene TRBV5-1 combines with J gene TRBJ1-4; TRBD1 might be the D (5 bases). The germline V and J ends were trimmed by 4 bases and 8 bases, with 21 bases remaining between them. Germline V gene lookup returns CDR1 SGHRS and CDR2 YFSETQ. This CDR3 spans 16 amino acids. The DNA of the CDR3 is TGCGCCAGCAGCAACCGACCGGGGACGGGGAGGGAAAAACTGTTTTTT. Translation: CASSNRPGTGREKLFF.

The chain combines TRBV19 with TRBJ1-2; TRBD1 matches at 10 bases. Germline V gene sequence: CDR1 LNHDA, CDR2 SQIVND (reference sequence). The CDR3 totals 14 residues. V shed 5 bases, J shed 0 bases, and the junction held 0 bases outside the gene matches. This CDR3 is CASSDRGPNYGYTF. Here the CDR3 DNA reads TGTGCCAGTAGTGACAGGGGGCCTAACTATGGCTACACCTTC.

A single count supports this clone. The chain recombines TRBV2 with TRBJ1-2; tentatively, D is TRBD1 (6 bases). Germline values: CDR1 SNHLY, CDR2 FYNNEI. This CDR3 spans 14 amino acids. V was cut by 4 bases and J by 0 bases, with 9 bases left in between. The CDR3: CASSGAGANYGYTF. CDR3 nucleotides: TGTGCCAGCAGTGGGGCAGGGGCTAACTATGGCTACACCTTC.

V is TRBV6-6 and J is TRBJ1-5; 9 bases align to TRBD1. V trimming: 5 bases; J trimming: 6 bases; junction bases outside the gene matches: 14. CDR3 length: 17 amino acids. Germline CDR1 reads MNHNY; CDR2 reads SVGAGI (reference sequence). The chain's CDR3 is CASSPGTGPRGGQPQHF. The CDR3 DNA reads TGTGCCAGCAGTCCGGGGACAGGGCCTCGAGGAGGTCAGCCCCAGCATTTT.

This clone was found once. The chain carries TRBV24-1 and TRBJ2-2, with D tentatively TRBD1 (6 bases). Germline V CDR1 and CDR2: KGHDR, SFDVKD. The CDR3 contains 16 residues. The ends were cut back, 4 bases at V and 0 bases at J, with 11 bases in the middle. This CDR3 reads CATSENRAPNTGELFF. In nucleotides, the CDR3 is TGTGCCACCAGTGAAAACAGGGCCCCGAACACCGGGGAGCTGTTTTTT.

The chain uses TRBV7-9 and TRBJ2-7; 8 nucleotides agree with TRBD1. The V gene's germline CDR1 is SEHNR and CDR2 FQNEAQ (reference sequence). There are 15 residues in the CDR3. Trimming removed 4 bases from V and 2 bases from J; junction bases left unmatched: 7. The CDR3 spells CASSYGQGLTYEQYF. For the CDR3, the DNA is TGTGCCAGCAGCTACGGACAGGGCCTAACCTACGAGCAGTACTTC.

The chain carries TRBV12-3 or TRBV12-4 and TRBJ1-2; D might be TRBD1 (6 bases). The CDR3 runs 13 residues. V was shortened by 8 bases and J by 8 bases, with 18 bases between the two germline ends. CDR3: CASALQGLRGYTF. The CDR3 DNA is TGTGCCAGCGCCTTACAGGGTCTTAGGGGCTACACCTTC.

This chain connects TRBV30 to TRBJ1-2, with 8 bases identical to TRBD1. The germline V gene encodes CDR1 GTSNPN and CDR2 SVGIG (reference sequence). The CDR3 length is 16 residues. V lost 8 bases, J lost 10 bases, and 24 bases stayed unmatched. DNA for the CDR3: TGTGCCGGCCGGACAGGGCCCGCATCACGTACAAATCACTACACCTTC. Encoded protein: CAGRTGPASRTNHYTF.

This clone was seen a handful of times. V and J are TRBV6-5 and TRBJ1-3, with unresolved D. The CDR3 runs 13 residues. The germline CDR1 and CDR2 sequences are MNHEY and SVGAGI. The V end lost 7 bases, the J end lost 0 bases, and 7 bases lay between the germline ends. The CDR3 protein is CASMRASGNTIYF. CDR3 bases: TGTGCCAGCATGCGAGCCTCTGGAAACACCATATATTTT.

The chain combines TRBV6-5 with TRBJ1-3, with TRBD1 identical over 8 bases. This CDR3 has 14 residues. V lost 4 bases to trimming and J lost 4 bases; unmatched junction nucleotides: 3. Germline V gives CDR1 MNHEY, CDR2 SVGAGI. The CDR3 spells CASSSTGGGNTIYF. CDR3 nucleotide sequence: TGTGCCAGCAGTTCCACAGGGGGAGGAAACACCATATATTTT.

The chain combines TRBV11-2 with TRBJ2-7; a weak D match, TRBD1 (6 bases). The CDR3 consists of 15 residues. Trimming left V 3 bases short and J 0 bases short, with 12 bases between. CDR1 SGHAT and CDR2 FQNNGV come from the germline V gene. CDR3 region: CASSFTRGHSYEQYF. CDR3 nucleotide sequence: TGTGCCAGCAGCTTTACCAGGGGCCACTCCTACGAGCAGTACTTC.

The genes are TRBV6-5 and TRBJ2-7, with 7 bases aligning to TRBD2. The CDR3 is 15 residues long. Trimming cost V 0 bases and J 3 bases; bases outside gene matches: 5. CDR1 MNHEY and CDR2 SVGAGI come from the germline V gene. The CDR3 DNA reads TGTGCCAGCAGTTACTCGGTTGCGGGGGACTACGAGCAGTACTTC. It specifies CASSYSVAGDYEQYF.

The CDR3 loop is CAISESIGQGANTQYF. Written as DNA, the CDR3 is TGTGCCATCAGTGAGTCGATAGGACAGGGGGCGAATACGCAGTATTTT. The rearrangement links TRBV10-3 to TRBJ2-3, with 11 nucleotides matching TRBD1. Trimming at V came to 0 bases and at J to 7 bases, leaving 6 bases not matched to a gene. The CDR3 is made up of 16 amino acids. Germline V gene sequence: CDR1 ENHRY, CDR2 SYGVKD.

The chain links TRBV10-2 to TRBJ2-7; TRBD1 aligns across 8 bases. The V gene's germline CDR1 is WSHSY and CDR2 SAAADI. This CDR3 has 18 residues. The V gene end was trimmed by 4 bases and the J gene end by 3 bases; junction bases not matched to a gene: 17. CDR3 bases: TGCGCCAGCAGTGTCCCAATGGACAGGGAAGGCAGTCTCTACGAGCAGTACTTC. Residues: CASSVPMDREGSLYEQYF.

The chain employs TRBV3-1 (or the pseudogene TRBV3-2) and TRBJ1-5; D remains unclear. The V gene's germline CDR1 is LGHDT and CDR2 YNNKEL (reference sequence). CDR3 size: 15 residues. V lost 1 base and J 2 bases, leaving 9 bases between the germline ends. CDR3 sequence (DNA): TGTGCCAGCAGCCAAGGTCGGGGAGGCAATCAGCCCCAGCATTTT. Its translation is CASSQGRGGNQPQHF.

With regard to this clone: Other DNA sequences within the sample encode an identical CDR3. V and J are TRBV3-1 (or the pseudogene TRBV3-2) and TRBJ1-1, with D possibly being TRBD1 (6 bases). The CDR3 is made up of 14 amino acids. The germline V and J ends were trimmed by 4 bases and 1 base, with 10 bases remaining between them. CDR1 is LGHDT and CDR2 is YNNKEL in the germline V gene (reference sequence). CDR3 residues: CASSPWTENTEAFF. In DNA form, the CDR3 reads TGTGCCAGCAGCCCTTGGACAGAGAACACTGAAGCTTTCTTT.

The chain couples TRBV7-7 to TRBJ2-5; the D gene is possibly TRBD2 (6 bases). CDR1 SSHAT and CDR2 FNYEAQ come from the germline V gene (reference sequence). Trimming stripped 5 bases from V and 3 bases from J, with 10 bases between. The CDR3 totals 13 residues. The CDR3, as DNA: TGTGCCAGCAGCGTGGGGGGTAAAGAGACCCAGTACTTC. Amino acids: CASSVGGKETQYF.

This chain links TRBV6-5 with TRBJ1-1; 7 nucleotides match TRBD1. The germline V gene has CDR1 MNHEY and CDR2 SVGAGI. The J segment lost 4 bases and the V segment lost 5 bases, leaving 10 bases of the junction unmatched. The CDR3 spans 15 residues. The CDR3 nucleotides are TGTGCCAGCAGTATCCGACAGGGTATGGGCACTGAAGCTTTCTTT. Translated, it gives CASSIRQGMGTEAFF.

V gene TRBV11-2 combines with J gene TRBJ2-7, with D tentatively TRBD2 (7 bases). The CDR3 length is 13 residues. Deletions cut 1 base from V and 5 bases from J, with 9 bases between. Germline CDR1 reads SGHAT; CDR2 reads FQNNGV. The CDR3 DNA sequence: TGTGCCAGCAGCTTAGCGGGGGGCCACGAGCAGTACTTC. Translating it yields CASSLAGGHEQYF.

The CDR3 DNA follows: TGTGCCAGTCGACAGATTAATTCACCCCTCCACTTT. The encoded protein is CASRQINSPLHF. The chain joins TRBV6-5 to TRBJ1-6; tentative D call: TRBD1 (5 bases). Germline values: CDR1 MNHEY, CDR2 SVGAGI. Trimming took off 9 bases at V and 6 bases at J, with 9 bases between the two ends. The CDR3 consists of 12 residues.

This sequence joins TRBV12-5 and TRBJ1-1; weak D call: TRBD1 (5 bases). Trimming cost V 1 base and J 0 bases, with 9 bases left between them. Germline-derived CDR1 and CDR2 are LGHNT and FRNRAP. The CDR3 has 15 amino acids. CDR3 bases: TGTGCTAGTGGTTTGGGACTGACAGTGAACACTGAAGCTTTCTTT. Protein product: CASGLGLTVNTEAFF.

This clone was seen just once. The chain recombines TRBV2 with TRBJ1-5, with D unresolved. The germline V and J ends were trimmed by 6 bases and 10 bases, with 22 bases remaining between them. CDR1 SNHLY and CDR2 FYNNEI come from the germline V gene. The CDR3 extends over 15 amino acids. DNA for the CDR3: TGTGCCAGCAGGCGGCGAGGCCCGGAATCCTCCCCCCAGCATTTT. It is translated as CASRRRGPESSPQHF.

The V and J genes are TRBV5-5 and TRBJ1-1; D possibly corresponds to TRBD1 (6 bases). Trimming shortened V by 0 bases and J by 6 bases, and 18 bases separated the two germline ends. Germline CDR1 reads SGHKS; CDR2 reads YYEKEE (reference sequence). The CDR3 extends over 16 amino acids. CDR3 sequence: CASSLEGDTWGSEAFF. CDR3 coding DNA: TGTGCCAGCAGCTTGGAGGGGGACACCTGGGGCTCTGAAGCTTTCTTT. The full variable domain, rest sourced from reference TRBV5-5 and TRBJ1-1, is DAGVTQSPTHLIKTRGQQVTLRCSPISGHKSVSWYQQVLGQGPQFIFQYYEKEERGRGNFPDRFSARQFPNYSSELNVNALLLGDSALYLCASSLEGDTWGSEAFFGQGTRLTVV.

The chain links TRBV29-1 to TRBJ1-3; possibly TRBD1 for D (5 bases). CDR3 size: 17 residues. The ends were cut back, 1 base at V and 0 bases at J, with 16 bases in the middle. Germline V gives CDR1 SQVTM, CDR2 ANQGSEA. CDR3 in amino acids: CSVEGVGGWGSGNTIYF. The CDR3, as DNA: TGCAGCGTTGAAGGGGTCGGGGGATGGGGCTCTGGAAACACCATATATTTT.

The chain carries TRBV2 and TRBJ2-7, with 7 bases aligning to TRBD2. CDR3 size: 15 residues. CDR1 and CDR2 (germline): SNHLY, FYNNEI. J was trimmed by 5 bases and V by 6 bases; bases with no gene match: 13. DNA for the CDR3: TGTGCCAGCAGCCGGGAAGCTAGCGGTCTGAACGAGCAGTACTTC. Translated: CASSREASGLNEQYF. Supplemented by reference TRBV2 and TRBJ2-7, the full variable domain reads EPEVTQTPSHQVTQMGQEVILRCVPISNHLYFYWYRQILGQKVEFLVSFYNNEISEKSEIFDDQFSVERPDGSNFTLKIRSTKLEDSAMYFCASSREASGLNEQYFGPGTRLTVT.

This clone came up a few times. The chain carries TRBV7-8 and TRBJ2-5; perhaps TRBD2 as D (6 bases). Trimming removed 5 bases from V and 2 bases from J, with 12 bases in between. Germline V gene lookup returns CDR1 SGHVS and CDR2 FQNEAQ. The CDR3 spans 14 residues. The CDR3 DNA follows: TGTGCCAGCAGCCTACCGGGGGTTCAAGAGACCCAGTACTTC. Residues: CASSLPGVQETQYF.